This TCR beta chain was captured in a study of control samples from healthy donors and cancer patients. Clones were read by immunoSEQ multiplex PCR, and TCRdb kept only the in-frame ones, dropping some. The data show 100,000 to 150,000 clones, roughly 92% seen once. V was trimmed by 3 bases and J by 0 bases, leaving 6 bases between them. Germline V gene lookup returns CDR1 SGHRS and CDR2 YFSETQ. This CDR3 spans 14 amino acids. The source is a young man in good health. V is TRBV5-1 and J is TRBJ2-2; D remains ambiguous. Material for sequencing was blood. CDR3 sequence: CASSSIANTGELFF. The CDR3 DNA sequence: TGCGCCAGCAGCTCAATCGCGAACACCGGGGAGCTGTTTTTT. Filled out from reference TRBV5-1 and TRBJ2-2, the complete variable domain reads KAGVTQTPRYLIKTRGQQVTLSCSPISGHRSVSWYQQTPGQGLQFLFEYFSETQRNKGNFPGRFSGRQFSNSRSEMNVSTLELGDSALYLCASSSIANTGELFFGEGSRLTVL.